This TCR beta chain was identified in a study of blood T cell repertoires in COVID-19. Study context: Samples representing acute and convalescent COVID-19 were sourced from the United States, Italy and Spain.

Measured with immunoSEQ multiplex PCR; TCRdb has only the in-frame clones, and not every one. The sample has about 220,000 clones, roughly nine tenths seen once. Before being deemed recovered, Cohort 3 donors had two negative PCRs, clearance, or symptom resolution. This clonotype was obtained from a young woman who had recovered from COVID-19. The sequenced sample consisted of PBMCs or T cells enriched from blood (not recorded which).

CDR3 in amino acids: CASSHPRGSYNEQFF. The CDR3 coding sequence is TGTGCCAGCAGCCATCCCAGGGGGTCCTACAATGAGCAGTTCTTC. This chain links TRBV14 with TRBJ2-1, with 7 nucleotides matching TRBD1. Germline V lookup: CDR1 SGHDN, CDR2 FVKESK. The CDR3 has 15 residues. Germline trimming cut 3 bases from V and 1 base from J; bases unmatched to any gene: 3.